The 7 T cell receptor beta chains below were found in one sample sequenced in a study of blood T cell repertoires in COVID-19. The protocol was immunoSEQ multiplex PCR, while the TCRdb copy is restricted to in-frame clones and leaves out a portion. This table holds 110,000 to 150,000 clones, about four fifths found once. Sequencing was performed on peripheral blood. Every receptor here comes from a human donor in a cohort sampled during active COVID-19.

This chain connects TRBV27 to TRBJ2-5; D is perhaps TRBD1 (7 bases). Trimming shortened V by 3 bases and J by 4 bases, and 12 bases separated the two germline ends. The CDR3 runs to 14 residues. Germline V gene lookup returns CDR1 MNHEY and CDR2 SMNVEV (reference sequence). The CDR3 region is CASSLSGGLETQYF. The DNA for the CDR3 is TGTGCCAGCAGTTTGTCAGGGGGGTTAGAGACCCAGTACTTC.

This chain connects TRBV6-2 or TRBV6-3 to TRBJ2-7; TRBD2 aligns across 11 bases. J lost 1 base, V lost 0 bases, and 5 bases had no gene match. Germline CDR1 reads MNHEY; CDR2 reads SVGEGT. The CDR3 spans 17 residues. CDR3 region: CASSYSLAGGVSYEQYF. DNA for the CDR3: TGTGCCAGCAGTTACTCCCTAGCGGGAGGAGTATCCTACGAGCAGTACTTC.

The chain uses TRBV15 and TRBJ2-6; the match to TRBD1 covers 10 bases. The germline CDR1 and CDR2 sequences are LNHNV and YYDKDF (reference sequence). V lost 0 bases, J lost 2 bases, and 7 bases stayed unmatched. The CDR3 has 19 residues. In DNA, the CDR3 is TGTGCCACCAGCAGAGATTTCCGGGACAGGGGAACTGGGGCCAACGTCCTGACTTTC. This encodes CATSRDFRDRGTGANVLTF. Together with reference TRBV15 and TRBJ2-6, the CDR3 gives the full variable domain: DAMVIQNPRYQVTQFGKPVTLSCSQTLNHNVMYWYQQKSSQAPKLLFHYYDKDFNNEADTPDNFQSRRPNTSFCFLDIRSPGLGDTAMYLCATSRDFRDRGTGANVLTFGAGSRLTVL.

This sequence joins TRBV4-3 and TRBJ1-3, with D unresolved. Trimming stripped 2 bases from V and 0 bases from J, with 8 bases between. CDR1 is LGHNA, CDR2 YSLEER, per germline. There are 15 residues in the CDR3. The CDR3 region has the DNA TGCGCCAGCAGCCAAAATCCGGGCTCTGGAAACACCATATATTTT. It translates to CASSQNPGSGNTIYF.

The chain has TRBV4-3 and TRBJ1-2, with unresolved D. Germline CDR1 reads LGHNA; CDR2 reads YSLEER. CDR3 length equals 15 residues. The ends were cut back, 0 bases at V and 8 bases at J, with 16 bases in the middle. The CDR3 DNA reads TGCGCCAGCAGCCAAGATTACGCCTCCTTGAGGGGCTACACCTTC. Encoded protein: CASSQDYASLRGYTF.

V and J are TRBV7-9 and TRBJ2-1; D is perhaps TRBD2 (6 bases). The germline gives CDR1 SEHNR, CDR2 FQNEAQ (reference sequence). The CDR3 has 15 residues. V lost 4 bases to trimming and J lost 2 bases, with 12 bases between them. CDR3 DNA sequence: TGTGCCAGCAGCTCCTCCGGGACTGCCTACAATGAGCAGTTCTTC. Translating it yields CASSSSGTAYNEQFF.

CDR3 DNA sequence: TGTGCCAGAAGGCGGAGACAGGGACAAAATCAGCCCCAGCATTTT. Encoded protein: CARRRRQGQNQPQHF. V gene TRBV5-3 combines with J gene TRBJ1-5; the match to TRBD1 covers 7 bases. TRBV5-3 is known as an ORF, though its function is uncertain. V shed 5 bases and J 4 bases; nucleotides not matched to a gene: 9. The CDR3 sequence is 15 residues long.